Each of the 27 T cell receptor beta chains below was sequenced from the same sample in a study of T cell repertoires in cytomegalovirus infection. Each CDR3 protein is one row after TCRdb ran MiXCR on the reads. The profile covers around 710,000 distinct CDR3 sequences, with around 29% appearing a single time and roughly 13% taken by the ten largest. What these receptors recognize is not known. Source: cultured CD8+ T cells from PBMCs, taken from culture after CMV antigen stimulation. These TCRs come from a human donor in good health (CMV status not recorded). Some clones in this sample may be carry-over from other donors' samples.

This CDR3 reads CASSPAVWTDTQYF. The CDR3 coding sequence is TGTGCCAGCAGCCCGGCGGTTTGGACAGATACGCAGTATTTT. The J gene is TRBJ2-3, the V gene TRBV3-1; D not certain. The CDR3 extends over 14 amino acids. V lost 4 bases and J 3 bases, leaving 11 bases between the germline ends. Germline assignment: CDR1 LGHDT and CDR2 YNNKEL (reference sequence).

This clonotype was recorded many times. This chain uses TRBV7-2 with TRBJ2-3; D possibly matches TRBD1 or TRBD2 (5 bases each). V shed 1 base and J shed 5 bases, with 13 bases lying between them. The CDR3 covers 15 residues. Looked up from germline, CDR1 is SGHTA and CDR2 is FQGNSA. CDR3 region: CASSLGWTRGDTQYF. The CDR3 DNA follows: TGTGCCAGCAGCTTAGGGTGGACGAGGGGAGATACGCAGTATTTT.

This chain connects TRBV7-9 to TRBJ2-7; 7 nucleotides agree with TRBD1. CDR1 and CDR2 (germline): SEHNR, FQNEAQ (reference sequence). Unmatched junction bases numbered 5, after V lost 6 bases and J lost 3 bases. The CDR3 covers 13 residues. CDR3 amino acids: CASSPTGDYEQYV. In nucleotides, the CDR3 is TGTGCCAGCAGTCCTACAGGGGACTACGAGCAGTACGTC.

The sample holds a few counts of this clonotype. This rearrangement joins TRBV12-3 or TRBV12-4 to TRBJ2-5, with 13 bases fitting TRBD2. V dropped 7 bases and J dropped 4; count of bases not matched to a gene: 6. There are 15 residues in the CDR3. The CDR3 DNA is TGTGCCAGCAACTTACTAGCGGGGGGGCCAGAGACCCAGTACTTC. Protein product: CASNLLAGGPETQYF.

CDR3 sequence (DNA): TGCGCCAGCAGCTTACTGGGACAGGGAAGTGGAGCTTTCTTT. Translated: CASSLLGQGSGAFF. The chain recombines TRBV5-1 with TRBJ1-1; 9 bases align to TRBD1. With 2 bases clipped from V and 10 bases from J, the junction kept 9 bases outside the gene matches. This CDR3 is 14 amino acids long. Germline V lookup: CDR1 SGHRS, CDR2 YFSETQ.

This chain connects TRBV15 to TRBJ2-2; 9 bases match TRBD1. The length of the CDR3 is 14 residues. Germline trimming cut 8 bases from V and 3 bases from J; bases unmatched to any gene: 4. From germline, CDR1 is LNHNV and CDR2 YYDKDF (reference sequence). CDR3 nucleotide sequence: TGTGCCACCTGGACAGGGGCGGACACCGGGGAGCTGTTTTTT. Amino acids: CATWTGADTGELFF.

The J gene is TRBJ1-5, the V gene TRBV27; D is possibly TRBD1 (5 bases). The V gene's germline CDR1 is MNHEY and CDR2 SMNVEV (reference sequence). Trimming left V 2 bases short and J 0 bases short, with 14 bases between. The CDR3 consists of 17 residues. The CDR3 loop reads CASSLRGTGGSNQPQHF. In DNA form, the CDR3 reads TGTGCCAGCAGTTTACGCGGGACGGGTGGTAGCAATCAGCCCCAGCATTTT.

The J gene is TRBJ2-5, the V gene TRBV6-2 or TRBV6-3; 7 bases fit TRBD1. This CDR3 is built from 13 residues. Per germline, CDR1 MNHEY and CDR2 SVGEGT. V lost 5 bases to trimming and J lost 3 bases; unmatched junction nucleotides: 3. The CDR3 loop reads CASSPDREETQYF. In DNA form, the CDR3 reads TGTGCCAGCAGTCCCGACAGGGAAGAGACCCAGTACTTC.

This clonotype came up a few times. The chain links TRBV14 to TRBJ1-4; 9 bases are shared with TRBD1. The CDR3 is made up of 15 amino acids. Germline lookup yields CDR1 SGHDN and CDR2 FVKESK. Trimming at V came to 5 bases and at J to 7 bases, leaving 8 bases not matched to a gene. The DNA of the CDR3 is TGTGCCAGCAGCTCAACGGGACAGGGACGTGAAAAACTGTTTTTT. Its translation is CASSSTGQGREKLFF.

This clonotype was observed a few times. This sequence joins TRBV6-1 and TRBJ2-1; D perhaps matches TRBD1 (6 bases). The germline V gene encodes CDR1 MNHNS and CDR2 SASEGT. Trimming took 2 bases from V and 7 from J, leaving 18 bases between them. The CDR3 extends over 16 amino acids. The CDR3 DNA reads TGTGCCAGCAGTGAATGGGGGCTACGGGCAAGGAATGAGCAGTTCTTC. Translated, it gives CASSEWGLRARNEQFF.

With regard to this clonotype: The junction differs from germline at one of its ends, possibly a read error. The chain links TRBV7-9 to TRBJ1-1, with no clear D. Germline CDR1 and CDR2: SEHNR and FQNEAQ (reference sequence). The CDR3 loop spans 13 amino acids. The CDR3 sequence: CASSLEGEPRAIF. The CDR3 region has the DNA TGTGCCAGCAGCTTAGAAGGCGAACCAAGAGCTATCTTT.

The chain has TRBV7-8 and TRBJ1-4; D is uncertain. Deletions cut 2 bases from V and 7 bases from J, with 8 bases between. In germline, CDR1 is SGHVS, CDR2 FQNEAQ. The CDR3 is 13 amino acids. The CDR3 coding sequence is TGTGCCAGCAGCTTAACTAGCTCTGAAAAACTGTTTTTT. Its protein is CASSLTSSEKLFF.

This clonotype was picked up a small number of times. This chain joins TRBV7-9 and TRBJ2-7; D may correspond to TRBD1 or TRBD2 (5 bases each). Germline CDR1 and CDR2: SEHNR and FQNEAQ (reference sequence). The CDR3 has 14 amino acids. V was trimmed by 2 bases and J by 7 bases, leaving 15 bases between them. The CDR3 nucleotides are TGTGCCAGCAGCTTAACAGGTGCCCGAGGGGAGCAGTACTTC. Its translation is CASSLTGARGEQYF.

This clonotype was picked up a small number of times. The chain carries TRBV15 and TRBJ1-5; D is unclear. V dropped 1 base and J dropped 2 bases, with 15 bases sitting between them. The CDR3 loop spans 17 amino acids. Germline V gene sequence: CDR1 LNHNV, CDR2 YYDKDF (reference sequence). The CDR3 spells CATSRGAVPRGNQPQHF. CDR3 coding DNA: TGTGCCACCAGCAGAGGAGCAGTGCCCAGAGGCAATCAGCCCCAGCATTTT.

This clonotype was counted only a few times. The J gene is TRBJ2-7, the V gene TRBV27; possibly TRBD1 for D (6 bases). The germline CDR1 and CDR2 sequences are MNHEY and SMNVEV (reference sequence). This CDR3 has 15 amino acids. V gave up 2 bases and J gave up 6 bases, with 17 bases separating them. The CDR3 coding sequence is TGTGCCAGCAGTTTAGGGGCAGGGGCGTATATCGAGCAGTACTTC. It is translated as CASSLGAGAYIEQYF.

This clonotype was counted a few times. The gene calls are TRBV7-6 and TRBJ2-3; tentative D call: TRBD2 (6 bases). The length of the CDR3 is 16 residues. Trimming took off 5 bases at V and 1 base at J, with 16 bases between the two ends. CDR1 and CDR2 (germline): SGHVS, FNYEAQ. CDR3 sequence: CASSHPLGTRTDTQYF. The CDR3 DNA is TGTGCCAGCAGCCATCCCTTGGGGACTCGCACAGATACGCAGTATTTT. The entire variable domain, with the rest obtained from reference TRBV7-6 and TRBJ2-3, is as follows: GAGVSQSPRYKVTKRGQDVALRCDPISGHVSLYWYRQALGQGPEFLTYFNYEAQQDKSGLPNDRFSAERPEGSISTLTIQRTEQRDSAMYRCASSHPLGTRTDTQYFGPGTRLTVL.

The chain couples TRBV4-2 to TRBJ2-3, with 12 bases identical to TRBD2. J lost 1 base, V lost 0 bases, and 2 bases had no gene match. The CDR3 runs to 17 residues. CDR1 is LGHNA and CDR2 is YNFKEQ in the germline V gene. CDR3 sequence (DNA): TGTGCCAGCAGCCAAGAGCTAGCGGGGGGGGGCACAGATACGCAGTATTTT. Residues: CASSQELAGGGTDTQYF.

The V gene is TRBV20-1, the J gene TRBJ2-6, with D perhaps assigned TRBD1 or TRBD2 (6 bases each). V was cut by 6 bases and J by 3 bases, with 18 bases left in between. This CDR3 spans 16 amino acids. Germline CDR1 and CDR2: DFQATT and SNEGSKA (reference sequence). For the CDR3, the DNA is TGCAGTGCCCGAGTTGGGGGGCTAGGTGGGGCCAACGTCCTGACTTTC. Amino acid sequence: CSARVGGLGGANVLTF.

The chain links TRBV7-6 to TRBJ2-5; D remains unclear. V lost 6 bases and J 1 base, leaving 12 bases between the germline ends. Germline CDR1 SGHVS, CDR2 FNYEAQ. The CDR3 sequence is 14 residues long. The CDR3: CASRDGQIQETQYF. CDR3 nucleotides: TGTGCCAGCAGGGACGGGCAGATCCAAGAGACCCAGTACTTC.

This clonotype was observed a few times. The chain joins TRBV5-1 to TRBJ1-1, with unresolved D. This CDR3 is 13 amino acids long. CDR1 is SGHRS, CDR2 YFSETQ, per germline. The V and J ends lost 3 bases and 4 bases respectively, with 10 bases between them. CDR3 in amino acids: CASSSGMSTEAFF. CDR3 nucleotide sequence: TGCGCCAGCAGCTCGGGGATGTCCACTGAAGCTTTCTTT.

Regarding this clonotype: This may arise from a read error, as a much more abundant clone is one base away. The gene calls are TRBV7-9 and TRBJ1-6; D might be TRBD1 (6 bases). Per the germline V gene, CDR1 is SEHNR and CDR2 is FQNEAQ (reference sequence). Trimming cost V 4 bases and J 6 bases, with 19 bases left between them. CDR3 length equals 17 residues. The CDR3 sequence is CASSSVTRGERNSPLHF. CDR3 nucleotide sequence: TGTGCCAGCAGCTCCGTGACCAGGGGAGAGCGTAATTCACCCCTCCACTTT.

The table lists this clonotype with many counts. This chain links TRBV7-2 with TRBJ1-4; 8 bases align to TRBD1. The CDR3 loop spans 14 amino acids. Germline values: CDR1 SGHTA, CDR2 FQGNSA. Germline trimming cut 5 bases from V and 13 bases from J; bases unmatched to any gene: 12. The CDR3, as DNA: TGTGCCAGCAGCGGGACAGGCGTTTCCAGAGGACTGTTTTTT. Protein product: CASSGTGVSRGLFF.

This clonotype was counted a few times. At one end, the junction sequence differs from germline, possibly due to a read error. V gene TRBV24-1 combines with J gene TRBJ2-6, with D tentatively TRBD2 (6 bases). Germline V lookup: CDR1 KGHDR, CDR2 SFDVKD. The CDR3 runs to 17 residues. The CDR3 loop reads CATSDPPGEAGANVLTF. As DNA, the CDR3 is TGTGCTACCAGTGATCCCCCCGGGGAGGCTGGGGCCAACGTCCTGACTTTC.

This clonotype was observed at least ten times. The chain employs TRBV12-5 and TRBJ1-1; the match to TRBD1 covers 8 bases. The CDR3 is made up of 14 amino acids. Germline CDR1 is LGHNT and CDR2 is FRNRAP. The V gene end was trimmed by 5 bases and the J gene end by 1 base; junction bases not matched to a gene: 3. CDR3 loop: CASGPGQANTEAFF. The CDR3 bases are TGTGCTAGTGGTCCGGGACAGGCGAACACTGAAGCTTTCTTT.

The chain has TRBV6-1 and TRBJ2-7, with a possible D match to TRBD2 (6 bases). Germline lookup yields CDR1 MNHNS and CDR2 SASEGT. Trimming took off 6 bases at V and 1 base at J, with 16 bases between the two ends. The CDR3 contains 15 residues. In DNA, the CDR3 is TGTGCCAGCAGCGGGCGGGGCCGTCCTTCCTACGAGCAGTACGTC. Translating gives CASSGRGRPSYEQYV.

This clonotype has just a few counts. The chain is built from TRBV2 and TRBJ1-2; D may be TRBD1 (5 bases). The CDR3 consists of 17 residues. Trimming stripped 4 bases from V and 3 bases from J, with 21 bases between. Per germline, CDR1 SNHLY and CDR2 FYNNEI. Here the CDR3 reads CASSGVDLGGFDYGYTF. CDR3 coding DNA: TGTGCCAGCAGTGGCGTTGATTTGGGGGGGTTTGACTATGGCTACACCTTC.

The table lists this clonotype with a few counts. The DNA of the CDR3 is TGTGCCAGCAGTGGGCCGGGACCACAAGAGACCCAGTACTTC. As protein: CASSGPGPQETQYF. This chain uses TRBV2 with TRBJ2-5; D could derive from TRBD1 or TRBD2 (5 bases each). Trimming cost V 4 bases and J 2 bases, with 11 bases left between them. CDR3 size: 14 residues. Germline CDR1 SNHLY, CDR2 FYNNEI.